This entry lists 18 T cell receptor beta chains sequenced from one sample in a study of cytomegalovirus exposure and HLA in healthy donors. The method was immunoSEQ multiplex PCR; TCRdb's version includes in-frame clones alone and lacks a portion of them. The sample has roughly 180,000 clones, roughly 86% seen once. Input material: PBMCs. Receptor source: a man aged 25-45 years in good health and CMV-seropositive.

This CDR3 is CASSFEGGSDYGYTF. CDR3 DNA sequence: TGTGCCAGCAGCTTCGAGGGGGGGTCAGATTATGGCTACACCTTC. The chain recombines TRBV7-9 with TRBJ1-2, with TRBD1 as a possible D gene (6 bases). CDR1 and CDR2 from the germline V gene are SEHNR and FQNEAQ (reference sequence). The CDR3 spans 15 residues. Trimming left V 3 bases short and J 5 bases short, with 16 bases between.

V is TRBV7-9 and J is TRBJ1-2; no clear D. The CDR3 sequence is 13 residues long. CDR1 and CDR2 from the germline V gene are SEHNR and FQNEAQ (reference sequence). The V end lost 3 bases, the J end lost 8 bases, and 13 bases lay between the germline ends. The CDR3 nucleotides read TGTGCCAGCAGCTTCGGGGAAGCGGGCGGCTACACCTTC. Translated, it gives CASSFGEAGGYTF.

The rearrangement uses TRBV19 and TRBJ2-5; 14 bases are a match to TRBD2. This CDR3 comprises 18 residues. Germline V lookup: CDR1 LNHDA, CDR2 SQIVND (reference sequence). The J segment lost 1 base and the V segment lost 5 bases, leaving 9 bases of the junction unmatched. CDR3 amino acids: CASSPTPGLAGVQETQYF. CDR3 DNA: TGTGCCAGTAGTCCGACACCGGGACTAGCGGGGGTCCAAGAGACCCAGTACTTC. The full variable domain, completed using reference TRBV19 and TRBJ2-5, is DGGITQSPKYLFRKEGQNVTLSCEQNLNHDAMYWYRQDPGQGLRLIYYSQIVNDFQKGDIAEGYSVSREKKESFPLTVTSAQKNPTAFYLCASSPTPGLAGVQETQYFGPGTRLLVL.

The rearrangement links TRBV11-2 to TRBJ2-2; D may be TRBD2 (5 bases). The CDR3 extends over 14 amino acids. V lost 4 bases to trimming and J lost 5 bases, with 11 bases between them. Germline loops: CDR1 SGHAT, CDR2 FQNNGV. The CDR3 sequence: CASSSNPGTGELFF. CDR3 in DNA: TGTGCCAGCAGCTCTAACCCGGGAACCGGGGAGCTGTTTTTT.

V and J are TRBV2 and TRBJ2-7, with 8 bases matching TRBD1. Germline loops: CDR1 SNHLY, CDR2 FYNNEI. The CDR3 consists of 12 residues. J gave up 6 bases and V 6 bases, and 4 bases lay outside the gene matches. The CDR3 region is CASRDDRGEQYF. The CDR3 nucleotides are TGTGCCAGCAGGGACGACAGGGGCGAGCAGTACTTC.

This chain uses TRBV6-1 with TRBJ1-4; D not resolved. Between the trimmed V and J ends, which lost 3 bases and 11 bases, there was a span of 13 bases. There are 13 residues in the CDR3. Germline CDR1 MNHNS, CDR2 SASEGT. CDR3 DNA: TGTGCCAGCAGTGAGGGAGCAGGTTGGAAACTGTTTTTT. Its translation is CASSEGAGWKLFF.

The chain employs TRBV6-5 and TRBJ1-3, with 9 bases fitting TRBD1. V shed 4 bases, J shed 4 bases, and the junction held 8 bases outside the gene matches. Germline V gives CDR1 MNHEY, CDR2 SVGAGI. The CDR3 is made up of 16 amino acids. The CDR3 region is CASSLHRGPEGNTIYF. The CDR3 DNA reads TGTGCCAGCAGTTTACACAGGGGGCCAGAGGGAAACACCATATATTTT.

The rearrangement links TRBV5-6 to TRBJ2-5; no clear D gene. Trimming cost V 2 bases and J 0 bases, with 11 bases left between them. CDR3 length: 15 residues. The germline V gene encodes CDR1 SGHDT and CDR2 YYEEEE. CDR3 DNA sequence: TGTGCCAGCAGCTTCGCCCAGTGGTACCAAGAGACCCAGTACTTC. This sequence encodes CASSFAQWYQETQYF.

A single count supports this clone. The chain joins TRBV9 to TRBJ2-7, with TRBD2 matching 11 bases. V trimming: 4 bases; J trimming: 4 bases; junction bases outside the gene matches: 4. The CDR3 sequence is 14 residues long. CDR1 and CDR2 from the germline V gene are SGDLS and YYNGEE. The CDR3, as DNA: TGTGCCAGCAGCCCTAGCGGGGGGTATTACGAGCAGTACTTC. It yields the protein CASSPSGGYYEQYF.

As for this clone: The same CDR3 can be traced to other DNA sequences in this sample. The chain employs TRBV7-2 and TRBJ2-1, with D perhaps matching TRBD1 (6 bases). Trimming removed 0 bases at V and 6 bases at J, with 6 bases between. The length of the CDR3 is 13 residues. CDR1 and CDR2 from the germline V gene are SGHTA and FQGNSA. The CDR3 DNA follows: TGTGCCAGCAGCTTAGCCAGGGGCAATGAGCAGTTCTTC. Amino acids: CASSLARGNEQFF.

This chain joins TRBV7-9 and TRBJ1-1; no reliable D call. V was trimmed by 1 base and J by 1 base, leaving 10 bases between them. Germline V gene data show CDR1 as SEHNR and CDR2 as FQNEAQ (reference sequence). The CDR3 runs 15 residues. The CDR3 DNA reads as TGTGCCAGCAGCTTAGTCGGTCAGTCGAACACTGAAGCTTTCTTT. This translates into CASSLVGQSNTEAFF.

This sequence joins TRBV4-3 and TRBJ2-7; the D call may be TRBD1 or TRBD2 (5 bases each). Germline lookup yields CDR1 LGHNA and CDR2 YSLEER. V was trimmed by 0 bases and J by 2 bases, leaving 14 bases between them. The CDR3 is 16 amino acids. The DNA for the CDR3 is TGCGCCAGCAGCCAAGATTTTCCAGGGAGACCCTACGAGCAGTACTTC. Protein sequence: CASSQDFPGRPYEQYF.

This rearrangement joins TRBV5-1 to TRBJ2-7; TRBD2 aligns across 9 bases. Losses at the gene ends were 4 bases for V and 0 bases for J; bases not matched to a gene: 2. The CDR3 totals 14 residues. Germline V lookup: CDR1 SGHRS, CDR2 YFSETQ. The CDR3 nucleotides read TGCGCCAGCAGCCCGACTAGCGGCTCCTACGAGCAGTACTTC. Translation gives CASSPTSGSYEQYF.

The chain is built from TRBV27 and TRBJ2-7; TRBD1 agrees at 7 bases. The CDR3 covers 14 residues. V lost 7 bases and J lost 0; bases outside the gene matches: 6. CDR1 is MNHEY and CDR2 is SMNVEV in the germline V gene (reference sequence). The CDR3 loop reads CASTTDRDSYEQYF. CDR3 in DNA: TGTGCCAGCACCACCGACAGGGACTCCTACGAGCAGTACTTC.

This chain connects TRBV13 to TRBJ2-7; TRBD1 is a possible D gene (5 bases). Germline-derived CDR1 and CDR2 are PRHDT and FYEKMQ (reference sequence). Trimming took 6 bases from V and 4 from J, leaving 10 bases between them. This CDR3 region has 12 residues. In nucleotides, the CDR3 is TGTGCCAGCAGTCCAGGGTCATACGAGCAGTACTTC. It specifies CASSPGSYEQYF.

This chain connects TRBV5-1 to TRBJ1-1, with D possibly being TRBD1 (6 bases). This CDR3 spans 16 amino acids. Trimming pared 0 bases from V and 0 bases from J, leaving 12 bases between. Germline lookup yields CDR1 SGHRS and CDR2 YFSETQ. The CDR3: CASSLDRVGMNTEAFF. The CDR3 nucleotides read TGCGCCAGCAGCTTGGACAGGGTGGGCATGAACACTGAAGCTTTCTTT.

The chain carries TRBV5-4 and TRBJ2-7; TRBD1 or TRBD2 may be the D gene (5 bases each). CDR1 and CDR2 from the germline V gene are SGHNT and YYREEE (reference sequence). V shed 4 bases and J shed 4 bases, with 9 bases lying between them. This CDR3 comprises 12 residues. The CDR3, as DNA: TGTGCCAGCAGCAGGGGAGCATACGAGCAGTACTTC. The encoded protein is CASSRGAYEQYF.

This clone was recorded a few times. The chain employs TRBV29-1 and TRBJ1-1; D uncertain. Looked up from germline, CDR1 is SQVTM and CDR2 is ANQGSEA. Between the trimmed V and J ends, which lost 5 bases and 1 base, there was a span of 5 bases. This CDR3 is built from 11 residues. The CDR3: CSVRENTEAFF. The CDR3 DNA follows: TGCAGCGTTCGGGAGAACACTGAAGCTTTCTTT. The full variable domain, with the rest looked up from reference TRBV29-1 and TRBJ1-1, is SAVISQKPSRDICQRGTSLTIQCQVDSQVTMMFWYRQQPGQSLTLIATANQGSEATYESGFVIDKFPISRPNLTFSTLTVSNMSPEDSSIYLCSVRENTEAFFGQGTRLTVV.